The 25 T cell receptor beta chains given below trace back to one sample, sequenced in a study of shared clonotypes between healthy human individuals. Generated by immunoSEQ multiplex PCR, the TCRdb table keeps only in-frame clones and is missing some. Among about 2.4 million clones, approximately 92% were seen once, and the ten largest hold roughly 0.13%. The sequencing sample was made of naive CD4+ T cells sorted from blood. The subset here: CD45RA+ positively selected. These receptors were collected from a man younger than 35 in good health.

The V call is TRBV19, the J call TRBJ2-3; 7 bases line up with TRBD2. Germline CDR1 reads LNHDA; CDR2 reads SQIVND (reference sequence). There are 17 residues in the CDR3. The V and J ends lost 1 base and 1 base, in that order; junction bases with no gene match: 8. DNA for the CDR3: TGTGCCAGTAGTATAGGGACTAGTAACGCTGGCACAGATACGCAGTATTTT. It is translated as CASSIGTSNAGTDTQYF.

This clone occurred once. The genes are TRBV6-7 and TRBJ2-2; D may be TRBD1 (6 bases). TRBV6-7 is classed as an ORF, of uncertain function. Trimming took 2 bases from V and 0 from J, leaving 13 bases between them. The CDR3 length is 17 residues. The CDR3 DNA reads TGTGCCAGCAGTTACCCCCACAGGGCGACGAACACCGGGGAGCTGTTTTTT. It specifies CASSYPHRATNTGELFF.

The CDR3 coding sequence is TGTGCCAGCAGTCCAAGTTCAGCTAACTCTGGAAACACCATATATTTT. This gives the protein CASSPSSANSGNTIYF. The chain carries TRBV27 and TRBJ1-3; D is unresolved. This CDR3 region has 16 residues. Trimming left V 5 bases short and J 0 bases short, with 14 bases between. From germline, CDR1 is MNHEY and CDR2 SMNVEV (reference sequence).

The DNA for the CDR3 is TGTGCCAGCAGTAGGCAGGGGAGGTACGAGCAGTACTTC. Amino acids: CASSRQGRYEQYF. This chain joins TRBV6-6 and TRBJ2-7; D is perhaps TRBD1 or TRBD2 (6 bases each). CDR3 size: 13 residues. With 5 bases removed from V and 4 bases from J, the gap between germline ends came to 12 bases. Germline CDR1 is MNHNY and CDR2 is SVGAGI (reference sequence).

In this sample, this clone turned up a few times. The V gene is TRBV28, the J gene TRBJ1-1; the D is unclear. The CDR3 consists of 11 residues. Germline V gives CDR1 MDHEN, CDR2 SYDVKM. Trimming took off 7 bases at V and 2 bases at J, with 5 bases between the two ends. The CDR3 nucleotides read TGTGCCAGCATCCTCAACACTGAAGCTTTCTTT. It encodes CASILNTEAFF.

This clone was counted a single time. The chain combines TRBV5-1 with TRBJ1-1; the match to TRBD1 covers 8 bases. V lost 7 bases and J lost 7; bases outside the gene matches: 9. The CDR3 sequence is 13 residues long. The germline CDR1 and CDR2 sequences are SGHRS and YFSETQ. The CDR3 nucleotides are TGCGCCAGCTCCGGACAGGGTATCAGTGAAGCTTTCTTT. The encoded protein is CASSGQGISEAFF. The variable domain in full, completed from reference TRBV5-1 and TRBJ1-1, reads KAGVTQTPRYLIKTRGQQVTLSCSPISGHRSVSWYQQTPGQGLQFLFEYFSETQRNKGNFPGRFSGRQFSNSRSEMNVSTLELGDSALYLCASSGQGISEAFFGQGTRLTVV.

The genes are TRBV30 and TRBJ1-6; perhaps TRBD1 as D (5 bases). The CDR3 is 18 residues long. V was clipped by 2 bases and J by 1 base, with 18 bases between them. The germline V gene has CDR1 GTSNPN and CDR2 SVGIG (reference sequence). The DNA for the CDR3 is TGTGCCTGGAGTTTTCACAGGACTCGGGGGTCCTATAATTCACCCCTCCACTTT. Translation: CAWSFHRTRGSYNSPLHF.

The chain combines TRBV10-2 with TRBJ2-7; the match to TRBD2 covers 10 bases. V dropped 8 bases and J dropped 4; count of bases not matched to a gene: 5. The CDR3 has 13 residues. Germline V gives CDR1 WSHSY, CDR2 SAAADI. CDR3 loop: CASGGTSEYEQYF. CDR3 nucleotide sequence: TGCGCCAGCGGGGGGACTAGCGAGTACGAGCAGTACTTC.

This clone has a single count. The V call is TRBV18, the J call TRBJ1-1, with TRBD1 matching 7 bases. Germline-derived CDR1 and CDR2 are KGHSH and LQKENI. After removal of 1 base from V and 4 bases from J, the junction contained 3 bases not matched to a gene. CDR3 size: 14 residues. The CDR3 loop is CASSPQGATTEAFF. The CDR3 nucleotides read TGTGCCAGCTCACCACAGGGGGCGACCACTGAAGCTTTCTTT.

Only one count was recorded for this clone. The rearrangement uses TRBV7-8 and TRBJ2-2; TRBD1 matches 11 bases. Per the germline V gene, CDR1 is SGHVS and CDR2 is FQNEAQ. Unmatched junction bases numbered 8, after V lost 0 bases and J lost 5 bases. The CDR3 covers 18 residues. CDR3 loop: CASSLALGQGGTTGELFF. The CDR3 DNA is TGTGCCAGCAGCTTAGCGCTGGGACAGGGGGGGACTACCGGGGAGCTGTTTTTT.

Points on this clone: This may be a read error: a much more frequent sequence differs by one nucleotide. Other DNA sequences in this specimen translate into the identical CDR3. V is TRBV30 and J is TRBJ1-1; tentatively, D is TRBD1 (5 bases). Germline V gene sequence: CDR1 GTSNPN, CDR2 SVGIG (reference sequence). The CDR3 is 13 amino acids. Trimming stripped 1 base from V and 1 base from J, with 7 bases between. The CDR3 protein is CAWSGQPNTEAFF. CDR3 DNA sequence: TGTGCCTGGAGTGGACAGCCGAACACTGAAGCTTTCTTT.

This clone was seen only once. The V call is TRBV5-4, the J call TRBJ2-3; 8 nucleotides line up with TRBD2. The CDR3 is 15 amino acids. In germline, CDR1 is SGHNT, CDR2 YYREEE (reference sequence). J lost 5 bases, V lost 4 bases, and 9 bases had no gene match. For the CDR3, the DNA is TGTGCCAGCAGCCCGGGGGGGGGACAAAGAGATACGCAGTATTTT. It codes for CASSPGGGQRDTQYF.

CDR3 protein: CASSYTHEGTSTEAFF. The CDR3 DNA reads TGTGCCAGCAGTTACACCCATGAGGGGACGTCCACTGAAGCTTTCTTT. The chain links TRBV6-5 to TRBJ1-1, with a weak D call TRBD1 (5 bases). The V end lost 2 bases, the J end lost 4 bases, and 17 bases lay between the germline ends. Germline-derived CDR1 and CDR2 are MNHEY and SVGAGI. This CDR3 spans 16 amino acids.

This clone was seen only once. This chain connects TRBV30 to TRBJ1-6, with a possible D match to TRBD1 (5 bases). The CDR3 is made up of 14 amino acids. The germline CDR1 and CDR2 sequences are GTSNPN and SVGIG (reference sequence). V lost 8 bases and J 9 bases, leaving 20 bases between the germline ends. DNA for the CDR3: TGTGCCGGAGATAGCAGGGCTGGTTTTTCACCCCTCCACTTT. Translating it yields CAGDSRAGFSPLHF.

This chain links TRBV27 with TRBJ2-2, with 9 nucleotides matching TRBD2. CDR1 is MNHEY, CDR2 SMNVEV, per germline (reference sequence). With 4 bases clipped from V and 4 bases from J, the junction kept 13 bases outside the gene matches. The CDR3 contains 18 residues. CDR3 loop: CASSSAIKSGRPTGELFF. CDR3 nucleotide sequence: TGTGCCAGCAGTTCTGCTATAAAGAGCGGGAGGCCCACCGGGGAGCTGTTTTTT.

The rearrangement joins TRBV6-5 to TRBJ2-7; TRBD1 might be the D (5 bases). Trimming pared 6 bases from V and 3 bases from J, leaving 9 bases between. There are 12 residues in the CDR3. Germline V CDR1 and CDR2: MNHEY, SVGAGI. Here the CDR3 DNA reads TGTGCCAGCAGCGACAGAAACTACGAGCAGTACTTC. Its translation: CASSDRNYEQYF.

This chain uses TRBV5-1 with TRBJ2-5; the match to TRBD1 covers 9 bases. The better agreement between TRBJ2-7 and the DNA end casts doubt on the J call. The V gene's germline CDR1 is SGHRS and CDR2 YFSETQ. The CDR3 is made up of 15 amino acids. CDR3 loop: CASSYGQGISYEQYF. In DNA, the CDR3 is TGCGCCAGCAGCTACGGACAGGGGATTTCCTACGAGCAGTACTTC.

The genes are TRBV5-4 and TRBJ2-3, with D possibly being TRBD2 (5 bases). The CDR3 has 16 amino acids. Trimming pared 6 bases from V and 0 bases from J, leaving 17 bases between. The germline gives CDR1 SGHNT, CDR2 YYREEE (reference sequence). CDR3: CASTLRVSPSTDTQYF. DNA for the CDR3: TGTGCCAGCACGTTGAGGGTCTCCCCTAGCACAGATACGCAGTATTTT.

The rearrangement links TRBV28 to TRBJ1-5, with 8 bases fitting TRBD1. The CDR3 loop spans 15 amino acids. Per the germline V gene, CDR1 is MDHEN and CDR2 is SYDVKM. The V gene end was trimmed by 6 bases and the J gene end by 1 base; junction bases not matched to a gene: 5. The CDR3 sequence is CASRRGQGSNQPQHF. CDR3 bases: TGTGCCAGCAGACGCGGACAGGGCAGCAATCAGCCCCAGCATTTT. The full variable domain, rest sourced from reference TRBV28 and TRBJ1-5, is DVKVTQSSRYLVKRTGEKVFLECVQDMDHENMFWYRQDPGLGLRLIYFSYDVKMKEKGDIPEGYSVSREKKERFSLILESASTNQTSMYLCASRRGQGSNQPQHFGDGTRLSIL.

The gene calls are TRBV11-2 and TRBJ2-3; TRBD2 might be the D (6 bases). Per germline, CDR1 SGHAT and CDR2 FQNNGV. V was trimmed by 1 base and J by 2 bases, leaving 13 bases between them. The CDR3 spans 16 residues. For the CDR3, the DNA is TGTGCCAGCAGCTTAGGGGCGGGGCGGTACACAGATACGCAGTATTTT. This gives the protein CASSLGAGRYTDTQYF.

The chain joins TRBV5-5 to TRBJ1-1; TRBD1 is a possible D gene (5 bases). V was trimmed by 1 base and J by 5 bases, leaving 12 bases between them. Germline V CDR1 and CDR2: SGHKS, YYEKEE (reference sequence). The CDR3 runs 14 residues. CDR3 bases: TGTGCCAGCAGCTTGATTCCTTGGGGGACTGAAGCTTTCTTT. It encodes CASSLIPWGTEAFF.

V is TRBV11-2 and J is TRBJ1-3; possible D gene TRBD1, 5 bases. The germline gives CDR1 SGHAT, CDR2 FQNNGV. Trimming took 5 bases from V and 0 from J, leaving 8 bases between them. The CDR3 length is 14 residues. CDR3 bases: TGTGCCAGCAGCGGGGCATTCTCTGGAAACACCATATATTTT. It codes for CASSGAFSGNTIYF.

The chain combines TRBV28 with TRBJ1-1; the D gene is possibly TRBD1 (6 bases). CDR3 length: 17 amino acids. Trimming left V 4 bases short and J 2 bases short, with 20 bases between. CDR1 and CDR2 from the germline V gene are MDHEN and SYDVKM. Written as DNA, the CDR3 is TGTGCCAGCAGTTCCCCCTGGGGGGCCGCATCTAACACTGAAGCTTTCTTT. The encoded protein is CASSSPWGAASNTEAFF.

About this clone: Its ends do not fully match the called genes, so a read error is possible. CDR3 amino acids: CASREAGTAINF. For the CDR3, the DNA is TGTGCCAGCAGGGAGGCCGGGACAGCGATCAACTTC. The chain has TRBV6-1 and TRBJ2-7, with 7 bases fitting TRBD1. CDR1 and CDR2 from the germline V gene are MNHNS and SASEGT. CDR3 size: 12 residues.

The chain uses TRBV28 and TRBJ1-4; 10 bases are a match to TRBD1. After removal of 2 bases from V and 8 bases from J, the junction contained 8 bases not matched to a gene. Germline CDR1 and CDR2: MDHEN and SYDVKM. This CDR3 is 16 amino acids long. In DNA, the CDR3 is TGTGCCAGCAGTTTACTTACCGGGACAGGGGAGGAAAAACTGTTTTTT. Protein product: CASSLLTGTGEEKLFF.